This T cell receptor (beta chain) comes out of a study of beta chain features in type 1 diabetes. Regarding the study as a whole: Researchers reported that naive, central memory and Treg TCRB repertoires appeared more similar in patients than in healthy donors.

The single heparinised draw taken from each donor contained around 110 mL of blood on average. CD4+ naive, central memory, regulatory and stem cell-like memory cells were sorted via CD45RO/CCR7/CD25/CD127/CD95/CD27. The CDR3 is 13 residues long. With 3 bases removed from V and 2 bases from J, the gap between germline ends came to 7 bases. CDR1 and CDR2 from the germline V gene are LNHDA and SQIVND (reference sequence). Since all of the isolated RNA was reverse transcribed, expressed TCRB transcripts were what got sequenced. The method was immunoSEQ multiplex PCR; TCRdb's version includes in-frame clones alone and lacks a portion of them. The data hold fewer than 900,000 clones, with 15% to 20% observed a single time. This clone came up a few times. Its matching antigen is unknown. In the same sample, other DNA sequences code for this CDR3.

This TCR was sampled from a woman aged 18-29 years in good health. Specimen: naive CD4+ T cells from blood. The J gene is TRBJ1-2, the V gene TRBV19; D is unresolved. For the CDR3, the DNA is TGTGCCAGTAGTATCGAAGGGAACTATGGCTACACCTTC. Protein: CASSIEGNYGYTF.